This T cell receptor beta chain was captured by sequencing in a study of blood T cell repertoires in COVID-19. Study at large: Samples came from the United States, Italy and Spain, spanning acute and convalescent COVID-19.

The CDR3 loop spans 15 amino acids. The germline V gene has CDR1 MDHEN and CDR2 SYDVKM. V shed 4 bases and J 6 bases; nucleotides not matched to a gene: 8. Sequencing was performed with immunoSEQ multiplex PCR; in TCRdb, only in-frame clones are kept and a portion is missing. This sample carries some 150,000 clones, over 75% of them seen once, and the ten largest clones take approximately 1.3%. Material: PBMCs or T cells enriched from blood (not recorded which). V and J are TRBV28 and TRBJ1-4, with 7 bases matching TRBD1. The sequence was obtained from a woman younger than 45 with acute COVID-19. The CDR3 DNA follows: TGTGCCAGCAGTTCCCTCAGGGGGGAGGATGAAAAACTGTTTTTT. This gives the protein CASSSLRGEDEKLFF. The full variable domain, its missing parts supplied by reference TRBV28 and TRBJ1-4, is DVKVTQSSRYLVKRTGEKVFLECVQDMDHENMFWYRQDPGLGLRLIYFSYDVKMKEKGDIPEGYSVSREKKERFSLILESASTNQTSMYLCASSSLRGEDEKLFFGSGTQLSVL.